Below are 10 T cell receptor beta chains sequenced from a single sample in a study of regulatory T cells in long-lasting Graves disease. Construction of the TCR beta libraries employed iRepertoire HTBI primers in conjunction with Arm-PCR of CDR3 regions. TCRdb re-called the multiplex PCR reads through MiXCR, storing one row per CDR3 protein. In the table there are roughly 420,000 distinct CDR3 sequences, roughly a sixth of which are singletons. The time point denotes: newly diagnosed GD, antithyroid drugs for less than 3 months. PBMC RNA served as the TCR library source. Sequences were derived from peripheral blood mononuclear cells (PBMCs), sampled at new diagnosis, from a patient treated with antithyroid drugs. All receptors come from a female donor with Graves disease.

The gene calls are TRBV11-1 and TRBJ2-1; TRBD1 agrees at 8 bases. After removal of 5 bases from V and 6 bases from J, the junction contained 9 bases not matched to a gene. From germline, CDR1 is SGHAT and CDR2 FQDESV (reference sequence). The CDR3 is made up of 15 amino acids. In nucleotides, the CDR3 is TGTGCCAGCAGCGCCGGGACAGGAGGAATCAATGAGCAGTTCTTC. Amino acid sequence: CASSAGTGGINEQFF.

This clonotype has a handful of counts. The chain links TRBV28 to TRBJ2-7; 9 bases fit TRBD1. The CDR3 is made up of 15 amino acids. Germline trimming cut 4 bases from V and 6 bases from J; bases unmatched to any gene: 10. The germline gives CDR1 MDHEN, CDR2 SYDVKM. CDR3 nucleotide sequence: TGTGCCAGCAGTTCCCACAGGGGGCCCGGGTCCGAGCAGTACTTC. Its translation is CASSSHRGPGSEQYF.

The rearrangement joins TRBV12-3 or TRBV12-4 to TRBJ2-3; tentatively, D is TRBD1 (6 bases). The CDR3 covers 12 residues. Trimming took 8 bases from V and 5 from J, leaving 11 bases between them. CDR3 protein: CASHRAGDTQYF. CDR3 nucleotides: TGTGCCAGCCACAGGGCCGGAGATACGCAGTATTTT.

This clonotype was counted many times. V and J are TRBV6-1 and TRBJ2-7; no clear D gene. CDR3 length equals 14 residues. V lost 5 bases, J lost 1 base, and 12 bases lay in between. In germline, CDR1 is MNHNS, CDR2 SASEGT. The CDR3 protein is CASSTEIRSYEQYF. For the CDR3, the DNA is TGTGCCAGCAGTACGGAAATTCGGTCCTACGAGCAGTACTTC.

This clonotype showed up many times. The chain recombines TRBV6-1 with TRBJ2-2; no clear D gene. The germline V and J ends were trimmed by 5 bases and 3 bases, with 10 bases remaining between them. Germline lookup yields CDR1 MNHNS and CDR2 SASEGT. The CDR3 sequence is 14 residues long. CDR3 sequence: CASSIRLYTGELFF. DNA for the CDR3: TGTGCCAGCAGTATCCGTTTGTACACCGGGGAGCTGTTTTTT.

This rearrangement joins TRBV19 to TRBJ1-2; 7 positions match TRBD1. The CDR3 runs 17 residues. In germline, CDR1 is LNHDA, CDR2 SQIVND (reference sequence). The ends lost 7 bases at V and 8 bases at J; junction bases unmatched: 22. The CDR3 spells CASIPRQGRKLASGYTF. The CDR3 DNA reads TGTGCCAGTATCCCGCGACAGGGCCGAAAACTGGCTTCGGGCTACACCTTC.

This clonotype showed up many times. J is TRBJ1-5 and V is TRBV19; TRBD1 might be the D (5 bases). This CDR3 comprises 14 residues. Germline V gives CDR1 LNHDA, CDR2 SQIVND (reference sequence). Trimming shortened V by 8 bases and J by 1 base, and 12 bases separated the two germline ends. The CDR3 loop is CASRTGGSNQPQHF. The CDR3 nucleotides read TGTGCCAGTCGGACCGGGGGAAGCAATCAGCCCCAGCATTTT.

This clonotype was seen ten or more times. The chain is built from TRBV10-3 and TRBJ1-5; no definite D call. V was pared by 3 bases and J by 3 bases, with 3 bases between. This CDR3 has 12 amino acids. The V gene's germline CDR1 is ENHRY and CDR2 SYGVKD. The CDR3 DNA sequence: TGTGCCATCAGTGAAACCAATCAGCCCCAGCATTTT. Translated, it gives CAISETNQPQHF.

This clonotype was picked up many times. The rearrangement links TRBV12-3 or TRBV12-4 to TRBJ1-5, with D perhaps matching TRBD1 (6 bases). The V and J ends lost 3 bases and 7 bases respectively, with 16 bases between them. This CDR3 spans 15 amino acids. DNA for the CDR3: TGTGCCAGCAGTTTTGGGGGCTCTCTCACCCAGCCCCAGCATTTT. Its protein product is CASSFGGSLTQPQHF.

V is TRBV6-5 and J is TRBJ1-5; D is possibly TRBD1 (6 bases). Trimming left V 4 bases short and J 5 bases short, with 12 bases between. The CDR3 loop spans 14 amino acids. Germline V gene sequence: CDR1 MNHEY, CDR2 SVGAGI. CDR3 amino acids: CASSSYRADQPQHF. The CDR3, as DNA: TGTGCCAGCAGTTCCTACAGGGCTGATCAGCCCCAGCATTTT.